The 6 T cell receptor beta chains in this list originate from one sample, sequenced in a study of blood T cell repertoires in COVID-19 (TCRdb year 2020). The library was generated by the immunoSEQ multiplex PCR assay. Sourced from immuneACCESS, this table was stored by TCRdb with only in-frame sequences that have V and J called. A share of the clones is absent; for the studies checked, an unresolved V gene accounts for under half, and the remainder has no known explanation. The sample table records about 230,000 clones; less than 85% of these occur just once. Approximately 2.6% of the sample is taken by the ten largest. Specimen: peripheral blood. All receptors come from a woman in her 70s with active or convalescent COVID-19.

The CDR3 protein is CASSLNRGQLQETQYF. DNA of the CDR3: TGTGCCAGCAGTCTAAACCGGGGACAGCTCCAAGAGACCCAGTACTTC. V usage is TRBV28 and J usage is TRBJ2-5; 7 bases map to TRBD1. This CDR3 comprises 16 residues. The junction had 10 bases not matched to a gene; V was cut back by 5 bases and J by 1 base. CDR1 and CDR2 from the germline V gene are MDHEN and SYDVKM. Drawing the rest from reference TRBV28 and TRBJ2-5, the complete variable domain is DVKVTQSSRYLVKRTGEKVFLECVQDMDHENMFWYRQDPGLGLRLIYFSYDVKMKEKGDIPEGYSVSREKKERFSLILESASTNQTSMYLCASSLNRGQLQETQYFGPGTRLLVL.

This chain joins TRBV5-6 and TRBJ1-1, with 7 bases identical to TRBD1. There are 13 residues in the CDR3. The ends lost 2 bases at V and 11 bases at J; junction bases unmatched: 9. The V gene's germline CDR1 is SGHDT and CDR2 YYEEEE. The chain's CDR3 is CASSFRTGEDAFF. The CDR3 region has the DNA TGTGCCAGCAGCTTTCGGACAGGTGAGGATGCTTTCTTT.

This chain links TRBV9 with TRBJ1-1; the match to TRBD1 covers 8 bases. V was clipped by 3 bases and J by 4 bases; unmatched bases: 11. Germline V CDR1 and CDR2: SGDLS, YYNGEE. There are 16 residues in the CDR3. The CDR3 here is CASSEGTGPKGTEAFF. DNA of the CDR3: TGTGCCAGCAGCGAGGGGACAGGCCCAAAGGGCACTGAAGCTTTCTTT.

This sequence joins TRBV29-1 and TRBJ2-5, with D possibly TRBD2 on 6 matching bases. The CDR3 is 14 amino acids. The germline CDR1 and CDR2 sequences are SQVTM and ANQGSEA. With 8 bases removed from V and 2 bases from J, the gap between germline ends came to 18 bases. CDR3 coding DNA: TGCAGCACCCGCCCGGGAGAGGCGCAAGAGACCCAGTACTTC. Its protein is CSTRPGEAQETQYF.

The chain recombines TRBV4-1 with TRBJ1-4, with 10 bases aligning to TRBD1. The CDR3 totals 17 residues. V lost 3 bases to trimming and J lost 6 bases; unmatched junction nucleotides: 10. Germline lookup yields CDR1 MGHRA and CDR2 YSYEKL. In nucleotides, the CDR3 is TGCGCCAGCAGCCAGGAGAGTTACGGGACAGGGGATGAAAAACTGTTTTTT. Protein product: CASSQESYGTGDEKLFF.

The V gene is TRBV30, the J gene TRBJ2-3; D is possibly TRBD1 (6 bases). The CDR3 length is 17 residues. Trimming took off 1 base at V and 4 bases at J, with 21 bases between the two ends. Germline CDR1 is GTSNPN and CDR2 is SVGIG (reference sequence). CDR3 bases: TGTGCCTGGAGTGGGGGGATAAGCCCAGGGGTCTCAGATACGCAGTATTTT. Translated, it gives CAWSGGISPGVSDTQYF.